The present entry profiles one T cell receptor (beta chain) with its context. The antigen is unknown. Next came a second PCR, run for about 7 to 12 cycles, which used a sample-barcoded 5' primer along with a J-beta primer mix. MiXCR was run by TCRdb on the 5' RACE reads, yielding one entry per CDR3 protein. Among around 1,900,000 distinct CDR3 sequences, 39% were seen once, and the ten largest hold more than 20%. The sample originates from a study of blood T cells in healthy people across ages. Study-level findings and limits: Per million T cells, TCR beta diversity dropped about linearly as age rose.

Germline CDR1 is SEHNR and CDR2 is FQNEAQ (reference sequence). This CDR3 has 18 residues. V lost 2 bases, J lost 1 base, and 20 bases lay in between. Sequencing used blood. The V gene is TRBV7-9, the J gene TRBJ2-5; D is ambiguous. This sequence was found in a human donor in good health. The CDR3 region is CASSLSPRNWLAQETQYF. The CDR3 nucleotides read TGTGCCAGCAGCTTAAGCCCTAGAAATTGGTTGGCCCAAGAGACCCAGTACTTC.